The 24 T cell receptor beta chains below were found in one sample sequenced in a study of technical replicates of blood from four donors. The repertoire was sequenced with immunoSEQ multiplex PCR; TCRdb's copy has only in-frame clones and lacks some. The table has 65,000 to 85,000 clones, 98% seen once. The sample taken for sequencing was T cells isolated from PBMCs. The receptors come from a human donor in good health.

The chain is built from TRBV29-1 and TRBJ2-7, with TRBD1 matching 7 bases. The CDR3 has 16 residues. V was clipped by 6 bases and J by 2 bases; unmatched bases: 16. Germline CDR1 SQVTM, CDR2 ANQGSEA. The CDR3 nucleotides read TGCAGCGTGTTGTTCATGCGGAGGACAGGCGCCTACGAGCAGTACTTC. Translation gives CSVLFMRRTGAYEQYF.

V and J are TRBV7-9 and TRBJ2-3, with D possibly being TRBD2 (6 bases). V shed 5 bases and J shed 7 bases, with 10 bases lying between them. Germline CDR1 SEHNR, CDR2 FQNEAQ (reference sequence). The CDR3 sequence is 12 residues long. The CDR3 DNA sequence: TGTGCCAGCAGCCGCGGAGGGTATACGCAGTATTTT. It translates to CASSRGGYTQYF.

The CDR3 region has the DNA TGCAGCGTCCCCGGCGGGGCAGACGAGCAGTACTTC. This sequence encodes CSVPGGADEQYF. The rearrangement uses TRBV29-1 and TRBJ2-7, with a possible D match to TRBD2 (6 bases). Trimming left V 6 bases short and J 5 bases short, with 14 bases between. The CDR3 totals 12 residues. The V gene's germline CDR1 is SQVTM and CDR2 ANQGSEA.

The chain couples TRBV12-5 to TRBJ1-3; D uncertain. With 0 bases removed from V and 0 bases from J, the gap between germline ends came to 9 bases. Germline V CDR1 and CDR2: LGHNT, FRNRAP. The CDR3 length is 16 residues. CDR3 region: CASGLVVSRSGNTIYF. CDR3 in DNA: TGTGCTAGTGGTTTGGTAGTTTCGCGCTCTGGAAACACCATATATTTT.

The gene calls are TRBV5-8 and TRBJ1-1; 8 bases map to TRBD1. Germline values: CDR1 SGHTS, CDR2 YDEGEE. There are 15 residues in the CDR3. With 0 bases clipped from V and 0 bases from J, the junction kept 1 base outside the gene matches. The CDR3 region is CASSLGDRLNTEAFF. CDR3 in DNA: TGTGCCAGCAGCTTGGGGGACAGGTTGAACACTGAAGCTTTCTTT.

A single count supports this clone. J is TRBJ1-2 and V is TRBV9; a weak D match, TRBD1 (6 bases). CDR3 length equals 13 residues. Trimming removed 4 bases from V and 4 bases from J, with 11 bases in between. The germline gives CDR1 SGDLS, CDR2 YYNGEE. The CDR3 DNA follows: TGTGCCAGCAGCCCCGGGACATCCTATGGCTACACCTTC. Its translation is CASSPGTSYGYTF.

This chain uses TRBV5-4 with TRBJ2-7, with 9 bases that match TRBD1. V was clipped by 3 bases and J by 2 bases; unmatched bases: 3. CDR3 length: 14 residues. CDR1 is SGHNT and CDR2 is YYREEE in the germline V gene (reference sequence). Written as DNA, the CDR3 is TGTGCCAGCAGCTCACAGGGGGCCCCCTACGAGCAGTACTTC. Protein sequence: CASSSQGAPYEQYF.

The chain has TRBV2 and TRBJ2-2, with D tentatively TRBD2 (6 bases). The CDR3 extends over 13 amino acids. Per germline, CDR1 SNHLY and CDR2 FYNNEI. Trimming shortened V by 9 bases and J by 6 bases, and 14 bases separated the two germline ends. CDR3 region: CARRDSSAGELFF. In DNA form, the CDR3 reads TGTGCCAGACGGGACTCAAGTGCCGGGGAGCTGTTTTTT. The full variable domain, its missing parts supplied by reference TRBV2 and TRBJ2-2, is EPEVTQTPSHQVTQMGQEVILRCVPISNHLYFYWYRQILGQKVEFLVSFYNNEISEKSEIFDDQFSVERPDGSNFTLKIRSTKLEDSAMYFCARRDSSAGELFFGEGSRLTVL.

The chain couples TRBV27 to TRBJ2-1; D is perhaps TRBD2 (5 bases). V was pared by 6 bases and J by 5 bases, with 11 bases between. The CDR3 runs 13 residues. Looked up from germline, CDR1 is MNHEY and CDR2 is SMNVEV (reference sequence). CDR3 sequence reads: CASSPSTHNEQFF. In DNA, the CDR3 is TGTGCCAGCAGCCCTAGCACCCACAATGAGCAGTTCTTC.

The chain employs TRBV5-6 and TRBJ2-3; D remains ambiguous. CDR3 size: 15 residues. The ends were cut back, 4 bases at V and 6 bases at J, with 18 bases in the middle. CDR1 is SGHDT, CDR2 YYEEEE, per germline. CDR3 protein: CASSLRGTFKDTQYF. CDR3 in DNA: TGTGCCAGCAGCCTCCGCGGTACTTTTAAGGATACGCAGTATTTT.

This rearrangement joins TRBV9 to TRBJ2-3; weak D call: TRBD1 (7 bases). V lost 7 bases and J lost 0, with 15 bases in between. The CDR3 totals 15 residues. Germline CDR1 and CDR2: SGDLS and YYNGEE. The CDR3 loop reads CASRQGLLSTDTQYF. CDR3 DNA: TGTGCCAGCCGACAGGGACTTTTGAGCACAGATACGCAGTATTTT. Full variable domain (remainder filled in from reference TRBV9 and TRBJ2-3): DSGVTQTPKHLITATGQRVTLRCSPRSGDLSVYWYQQSLDQGLQFLIQYYNGEERAKGNILERFSAQQFPDLHSELNLSSLELGDSALYFCASRQGLLSTDTQYFGPGTRLTVL.

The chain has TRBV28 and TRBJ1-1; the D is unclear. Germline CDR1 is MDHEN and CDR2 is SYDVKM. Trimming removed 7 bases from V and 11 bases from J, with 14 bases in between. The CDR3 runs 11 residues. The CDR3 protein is CASIVRRRAFF. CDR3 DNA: TGTGCCAGCATAGTGAGAAGGCGGGCTTTCTTT.

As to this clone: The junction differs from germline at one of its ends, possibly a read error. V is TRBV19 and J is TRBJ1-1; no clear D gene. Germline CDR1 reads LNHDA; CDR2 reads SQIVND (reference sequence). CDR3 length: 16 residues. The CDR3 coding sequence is TGTGCCAGTAGTGTAGACACACACCAACCGAACACTGAAGCTTTCTTT. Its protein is CASSVDTHQPNTEAFF.

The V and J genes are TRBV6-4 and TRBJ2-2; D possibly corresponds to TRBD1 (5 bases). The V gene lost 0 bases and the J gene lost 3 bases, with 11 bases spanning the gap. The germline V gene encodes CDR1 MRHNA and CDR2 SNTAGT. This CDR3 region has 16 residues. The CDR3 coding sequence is TGTGCCAGCAGTGACTCGATAGGGGTTGACACCGGGGAGCTGTTTTTT. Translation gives CASSDSIGVDTGELFF.

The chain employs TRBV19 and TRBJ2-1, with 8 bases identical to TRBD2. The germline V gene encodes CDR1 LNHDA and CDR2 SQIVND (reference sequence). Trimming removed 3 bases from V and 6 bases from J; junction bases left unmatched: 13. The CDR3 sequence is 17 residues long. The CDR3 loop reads CASSIDGGARIPNEQFF. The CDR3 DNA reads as TGTGCCAGTAGTATCGACGGGGGGGCGAGAATCCCCAATGAGCAGTTCTTC.

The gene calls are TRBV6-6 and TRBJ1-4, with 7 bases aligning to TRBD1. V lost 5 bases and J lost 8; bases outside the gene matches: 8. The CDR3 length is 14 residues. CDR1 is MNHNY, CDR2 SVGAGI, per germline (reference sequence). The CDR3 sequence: CASSPQGVREKLFF. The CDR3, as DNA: TGTGCCAGCAGTCCCCAGGGGGTGAGGGAAAAACTGTTTTTT.

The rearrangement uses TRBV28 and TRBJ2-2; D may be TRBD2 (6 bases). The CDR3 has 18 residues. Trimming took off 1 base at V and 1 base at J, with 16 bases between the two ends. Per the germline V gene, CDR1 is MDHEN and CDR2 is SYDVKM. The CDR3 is CASSLYMRRGRNTGELFF. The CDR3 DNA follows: TGTGCCAGCAGTTTATATATGAGGAGGGGCAGGAACACCGGGGAGCTGTTTTTT.

The CDR3 protein is CASTRRGGTYGYTF. The CDR3, as DNA: TGTGCCAGCACCCGGCGGGGGGGGACCTATGGCTACACCTTC. The chain joins TRBV6-4 to TRBJ1-2, with a weak D call TRBD1 (5 bases). The V and J ends lost 7 bases and 4 bases respectively, with 16 bases between them. This CDR3 spans 14 amino acids. The germline V gene encodes CDR1 MRHNA and CDR2 SNTAGT.

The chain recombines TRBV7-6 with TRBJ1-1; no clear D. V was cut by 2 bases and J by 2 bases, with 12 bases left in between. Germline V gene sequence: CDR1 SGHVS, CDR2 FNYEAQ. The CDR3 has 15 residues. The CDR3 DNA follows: TGTGCCAGCAGCTTACTTATCCGGGGAAACACTGAAGCTTTCTTT. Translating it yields CASSLLIRGNTEAFF. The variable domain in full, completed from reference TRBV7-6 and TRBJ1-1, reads GAGVSQSPRYKVTKRGQDVALRCDPISGHVSLYWYRQALGQGPEFLTYFNYEAQQDKSGLPNDRFSAERPEGSISTLTIQRTEQRDSAMYRCASSLLIRGNTEAFFGQGTRLTVV.

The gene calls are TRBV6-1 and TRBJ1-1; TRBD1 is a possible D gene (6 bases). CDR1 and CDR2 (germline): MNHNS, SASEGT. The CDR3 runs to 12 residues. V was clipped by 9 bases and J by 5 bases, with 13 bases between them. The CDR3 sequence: CASSVRGTEAFF. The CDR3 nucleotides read TGTGCCAGTTCCGTAAGGGGGACTGAAGCTTTCTTT.

Here the CDR3 DNA reads TGTGCCAGTAGTATTTGGGGGGATCAGCCCCAGCATTTT. It yields the protein CASSIWGDQPQHF. The chain joins TRBV19 to TRBJ1-5; D may be TRBD1 (5 bases). V lost 3 bases, J lost 5 bases, and 8 bases lay in between. CDR3 length: 13 residues. Germline V gives CDR1 LNHDA, CDR2 SQIVND (reference sequence).

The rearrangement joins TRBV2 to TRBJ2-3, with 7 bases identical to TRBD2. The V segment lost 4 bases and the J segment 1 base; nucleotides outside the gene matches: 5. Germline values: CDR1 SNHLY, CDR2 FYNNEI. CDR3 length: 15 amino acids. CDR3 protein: CASSVTGLGTDTQYF. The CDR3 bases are TGTGCCAGCAGTGTAACCGGACTAGGCACAGATACGCAGTATTTT.

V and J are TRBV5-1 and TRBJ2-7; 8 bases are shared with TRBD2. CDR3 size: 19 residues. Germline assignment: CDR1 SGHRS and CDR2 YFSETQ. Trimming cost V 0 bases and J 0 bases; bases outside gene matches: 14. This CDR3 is CASSLGDRLRAGVSYEQYF. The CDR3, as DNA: TGCGCCAGCAGCTTGGGCGATCGATTGAGAGCGGGGGTCTCCTACGAGCAGTACTTC.

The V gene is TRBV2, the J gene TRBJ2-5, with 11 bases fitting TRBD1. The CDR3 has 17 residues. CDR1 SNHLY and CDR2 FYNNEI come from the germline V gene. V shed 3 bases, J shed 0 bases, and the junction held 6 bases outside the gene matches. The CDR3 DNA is TGTGCCAGCAGTGAGAGGACAGGGGGCTCGGACCAAGAGACCCAGTACTTC. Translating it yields CASSERTGGSDQETQYF.